The clone carrying this TCR beta chain was counted a single time. V lost 1 base and J 3 bases, leaving 10 bases between the germline ends. There are 14 residues in the CDR3. Germline assignment: CDR1 SGHTA and CDR2 FQGNSA. Across 20 to 25 US areas, participants ranged in age from about 18 to 90 years. Cohorts were based on clinical histories the participants reported. The sample is drawn from a study of blood T cell repertoires in COVID-19. In the study overall: The cDNA or gDNA used as material had been derived from T cells, B-cell-depleted T cells, or PBMCs.

The method was immunoSEQ multiplex PCR; TCRdb's version includes in-frame clones alone and lacks a portion of them. The sample holds roughly 400,000 clones, over 85% seen once. The clonotype originates from a woman between 25 and 40 years old who had recovered from COVID-19. The V and J genes are TRBV7-2 and TRBJ2-7, with D unclear. The sample comprised PBMCs or T cells enriched from blood (not recorded which). CDR3 DNA: TGTGCCAGCAGCTTAGAAGCATTATACTACGAGCAGTACTTC. It codes for CASSLEALYYEQYF.